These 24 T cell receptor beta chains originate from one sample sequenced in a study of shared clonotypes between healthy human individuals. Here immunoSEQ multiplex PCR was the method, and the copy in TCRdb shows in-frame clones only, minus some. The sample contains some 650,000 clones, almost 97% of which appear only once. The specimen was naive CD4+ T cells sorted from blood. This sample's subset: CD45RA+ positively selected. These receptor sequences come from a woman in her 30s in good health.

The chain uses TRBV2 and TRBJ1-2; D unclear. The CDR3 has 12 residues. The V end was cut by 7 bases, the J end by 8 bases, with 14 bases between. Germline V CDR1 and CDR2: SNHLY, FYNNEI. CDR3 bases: TGTGCCAGCACGCAGCTATCGGGGGGCTACACCTTC. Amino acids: CASTQLSGGYTF.

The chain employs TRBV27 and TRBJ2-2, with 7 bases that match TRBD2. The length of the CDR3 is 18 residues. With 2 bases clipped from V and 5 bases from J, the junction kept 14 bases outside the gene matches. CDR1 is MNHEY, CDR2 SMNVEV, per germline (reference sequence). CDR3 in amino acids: CASSLRSGAGFVTGELFF. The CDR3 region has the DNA TGTGCCAGCAGTTTAAGGTCCGGAGCGGGGTTCGTTACCGGGGAGCTGTTTTTT.

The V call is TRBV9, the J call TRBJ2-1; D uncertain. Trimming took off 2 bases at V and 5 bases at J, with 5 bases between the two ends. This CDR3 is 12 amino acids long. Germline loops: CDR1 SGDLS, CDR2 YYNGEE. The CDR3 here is CASSVGDNEQFF. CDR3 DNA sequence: TGTGCCAGCAGCGTTGGGGACAATGAGCAGTTCTTC. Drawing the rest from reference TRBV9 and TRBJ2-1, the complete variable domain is DSGVTQTPKHLITATGQRVTLRCSPRSGDLSVYWYQQSLDQGLQFLIQYYNGEERAKGNILERFSAQQFPDLHSELNLSSLELGDSALYFCASSVGDNEQFFGPGTRLTVL.

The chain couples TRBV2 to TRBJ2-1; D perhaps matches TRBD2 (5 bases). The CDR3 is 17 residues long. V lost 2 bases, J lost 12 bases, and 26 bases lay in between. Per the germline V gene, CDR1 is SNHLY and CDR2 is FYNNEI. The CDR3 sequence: CASSEQLSGGPPGRQFF. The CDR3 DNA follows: TGTGCCAGCAGTGAACAATTGAGTGGCGGGCCCCCCGGCCGGCAGTTCTTC.

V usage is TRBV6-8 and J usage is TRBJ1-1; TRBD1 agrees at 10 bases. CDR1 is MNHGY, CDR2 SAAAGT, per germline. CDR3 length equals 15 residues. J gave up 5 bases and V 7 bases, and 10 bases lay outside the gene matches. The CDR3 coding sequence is TGTGCCAGCAACCTACTAGGACAGGGGGGAACTGAAGCTTTCTTT. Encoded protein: CASNLLGQGGTEAFF.

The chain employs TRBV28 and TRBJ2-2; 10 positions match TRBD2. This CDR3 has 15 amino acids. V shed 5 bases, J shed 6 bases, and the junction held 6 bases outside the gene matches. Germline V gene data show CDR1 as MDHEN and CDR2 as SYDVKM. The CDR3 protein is CASSQAGGPSGELFF. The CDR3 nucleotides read TGTGCCAGCAGTCAAGCGGGAGGGCCTTCCGGGGAGCTGTTTTTT.

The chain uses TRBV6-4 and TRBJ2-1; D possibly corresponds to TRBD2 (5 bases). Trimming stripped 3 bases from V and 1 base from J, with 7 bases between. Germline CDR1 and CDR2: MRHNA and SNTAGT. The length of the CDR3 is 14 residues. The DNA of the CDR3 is TGTGCCAGCAGTGAGGAGGTATCCTACAATGAGCAGTTCTTC. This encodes CASSEEVSYNEQFF.

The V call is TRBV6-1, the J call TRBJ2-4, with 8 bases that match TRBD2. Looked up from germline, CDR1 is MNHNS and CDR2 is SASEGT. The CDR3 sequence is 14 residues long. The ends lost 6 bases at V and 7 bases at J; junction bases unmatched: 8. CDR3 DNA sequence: TGTGCCAGCAGCCCGGCGACTAGCGATAACATTCAGTACTTC. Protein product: CASSPATSDNIQYF.

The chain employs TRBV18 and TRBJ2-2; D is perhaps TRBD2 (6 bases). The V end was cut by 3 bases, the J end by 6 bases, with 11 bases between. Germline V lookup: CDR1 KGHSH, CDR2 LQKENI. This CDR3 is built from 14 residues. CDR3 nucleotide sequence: TGTGCCAGCTCACCGTCGGGGGAAGCCGGGGAGCTGTTTTTT. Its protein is CASSPSGEAGELFF. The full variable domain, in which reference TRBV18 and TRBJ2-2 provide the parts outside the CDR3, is NAGVMQNPRHLVRRRGQEARLRCSPMKGHSHVYWYRQLPEEGLKFMVYLQKENIIDESGMPKERFSAEFPKEGPSILRIQQVVRGDSAAYFCASSPSGEAGELFFGEGSRLTVL.

The CDR3 is CASSPGPLPANYGYTF. CDR3 coding DNA: TGTGCCAGCAGTCCCGGGCCCTTGCCAGCTAACTATGGCTACACCTTC. This chain connects TRBV6-6 to TRBJ1-2, with D unresolved. The CDR3 contains 16 residues. Germline V lookup: CDR1 MNHNY, CDR2 SVGAGI (reference sequence). The V end lost 5 bases, the J end lost 0 bases, and 16 bases lay between the germline ends.

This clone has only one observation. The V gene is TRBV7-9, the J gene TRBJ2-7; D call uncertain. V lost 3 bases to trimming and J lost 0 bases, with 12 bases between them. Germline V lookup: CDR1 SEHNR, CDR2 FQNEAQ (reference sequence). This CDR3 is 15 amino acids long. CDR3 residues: CASSLPAGFSYEQYF. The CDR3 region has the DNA TGTGCCAGCAGCTTGCCAGCTGGATTCTCCTACGAGCAGTACTTC.

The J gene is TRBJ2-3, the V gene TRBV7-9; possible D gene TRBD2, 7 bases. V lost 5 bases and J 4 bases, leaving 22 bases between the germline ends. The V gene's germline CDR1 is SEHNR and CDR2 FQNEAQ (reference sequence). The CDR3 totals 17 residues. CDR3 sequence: CASSSYQGRAGADTQYF. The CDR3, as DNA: TGTGCCAGCAGCAGCTACCAGGGGAGGGCGGGGGCAGATACGCAGTATTTT.

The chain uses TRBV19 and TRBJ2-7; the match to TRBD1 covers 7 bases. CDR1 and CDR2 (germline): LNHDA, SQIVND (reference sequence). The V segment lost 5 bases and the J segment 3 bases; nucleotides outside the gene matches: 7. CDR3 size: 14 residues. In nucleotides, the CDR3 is TGTGCCAGTAGTTCCCGGACAGGAAGCTACGAGCAGTACTTC. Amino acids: CASSSRTGSYEQYF.

The CDR3 spells CASRPATGGSYNEQFF. The DNA of the CDR3 is TGTGCCAGCAGACCAGCGACAGGGGGCTCCTACAATGAGCAGTTCTTC. V is TRBV27 and J is TRBJ2-1; the match to TRBD1 covers 9 bases. With 6 bases clipped from V and 0 bases from J, the junction kept 6 bases outside the gene matches. The CDR3 is 16 residues long. The V gene's germline CDR1 is MNHEY and CDR2 SMNVEV (reference sequence).

The DNA for the CDR3 is TGTGCCAGCAGCGACATAATAGCGGGAGGGACCTACGAGCAGTACTTC. The encoded protein is CASSDIIAGGTYEQYF. The chain links TRBV2 to TRBJ2-7, with 11 bases matching TRBD2. This CDR3 has 16 amino acids. Germline V gene sequence: CDR1 SNHLY, CDR2 FYNNEI. Trimming at V came to 6 bases and at J to 2 bases, leaving 9 bases not matched to a gene.

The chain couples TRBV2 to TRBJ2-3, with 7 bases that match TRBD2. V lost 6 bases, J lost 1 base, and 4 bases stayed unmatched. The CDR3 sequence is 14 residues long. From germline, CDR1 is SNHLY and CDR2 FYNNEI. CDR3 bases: TGTGCCAGCAGACGGGAGGCGGGCACAGATACGCAGTATTTT. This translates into CASRREAGTDTQYF.

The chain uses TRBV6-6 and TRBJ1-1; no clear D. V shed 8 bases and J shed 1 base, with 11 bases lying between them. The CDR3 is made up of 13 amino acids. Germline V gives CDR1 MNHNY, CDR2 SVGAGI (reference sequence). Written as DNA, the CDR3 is TGTGCCAGCCGACTTGGGCCGAACACTGAAGCTTTCTTT. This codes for CASRLGPNTEAFF.

The CDR3 DNA is TGTGCCAGCAGTCTTGGGACAGCCGGCTACACCTTC. This gives the protein CASSLGTAGYTF. This chain links TRBV28 with TRBJ1-2; TRBD1 matches at 7 bases. The ends lost 5 bases at V and 8 bases at J; junction bases unmatched: 5. Germline V gene lookup returns CDR1 MDHEN and CDR2 SYDVKM. The CDR3 runs 12 residues.

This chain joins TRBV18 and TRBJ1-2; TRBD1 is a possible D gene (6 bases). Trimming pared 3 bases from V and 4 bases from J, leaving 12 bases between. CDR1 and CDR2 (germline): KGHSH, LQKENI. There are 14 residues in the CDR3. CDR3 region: CASSPVTGPYGYTF. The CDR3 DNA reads TGTGCCAGCTCACCCGTGACAGGCCCCTATGGCTACACCTTC.

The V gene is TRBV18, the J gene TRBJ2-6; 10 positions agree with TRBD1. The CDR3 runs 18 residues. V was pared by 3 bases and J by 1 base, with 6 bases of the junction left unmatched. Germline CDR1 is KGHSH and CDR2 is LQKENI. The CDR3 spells CASSPRTGGSSGANVLTF. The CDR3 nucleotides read TGTGCCAGCTCACCTCGGACAGGGGGGTCTTCTGGGGCCAACGTCCTGACTTTC. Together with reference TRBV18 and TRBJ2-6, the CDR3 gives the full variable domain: NAGVMQNPRHLVRRRGQEARLRCSPMKGHSHVYWYRQLPEEGLKFMVYLQKENIIDESGMPKERFSAEFPKEGPSILRIQQVVRGDSAAYFCASSPRTGGSSGANVLTFGAGSRLTVL.

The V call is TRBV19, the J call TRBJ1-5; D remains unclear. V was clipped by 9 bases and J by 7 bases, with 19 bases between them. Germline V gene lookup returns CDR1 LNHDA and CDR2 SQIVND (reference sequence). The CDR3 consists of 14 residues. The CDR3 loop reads CASKPPLGGQPQHF. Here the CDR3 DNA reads TGTGCCAGCAAGCCCCCCCTAGGCGGACAGCCCCAGCATTTT.

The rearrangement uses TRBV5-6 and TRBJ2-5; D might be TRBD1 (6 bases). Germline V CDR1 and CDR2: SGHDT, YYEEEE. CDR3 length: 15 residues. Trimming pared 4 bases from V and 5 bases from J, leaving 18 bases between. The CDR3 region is CASSKGGYGIETQYF. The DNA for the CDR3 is TGTGCCAGCAGCAAAGGGGGTTATGGGATTGAGACCCAGTACTTC.

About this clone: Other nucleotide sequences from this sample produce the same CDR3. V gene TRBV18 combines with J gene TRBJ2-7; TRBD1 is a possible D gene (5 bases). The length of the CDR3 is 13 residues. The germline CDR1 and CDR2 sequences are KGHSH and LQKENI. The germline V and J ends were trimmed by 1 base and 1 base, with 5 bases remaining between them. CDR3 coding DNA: TGTGCCAGCTCACCACAGGGGTCCTACGAGCAGTACTTC. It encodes CASSPQGSYEQYF.

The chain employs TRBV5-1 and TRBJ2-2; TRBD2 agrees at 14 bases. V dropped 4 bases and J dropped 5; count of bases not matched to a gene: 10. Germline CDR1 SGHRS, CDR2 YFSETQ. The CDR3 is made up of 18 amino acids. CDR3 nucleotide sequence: TGCGCCAGCAGCAGGGGACTAGCGGGAGTTTTGTTAACCGGGGAGCTGTTTTTT. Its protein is CASSRGLAGVLLTGELFF.